One TCR beta chain is described in this entry. Its antigen is currently unknown. The record originates from a study of identifying expanded T cells in peripheral blood. Whole-study results and caveats: Variance in clone template counts between approximately 2-week samples significantly increased with total template count across all healthy donors.

Collection occurred without any documented infections or immune events in donors. This table comes from immunoSEQ multiplex PCR, and its TCRdb copy is limited to in-frame clones, with some not included. The sample yields 50,000 to 70,000 clones, over 75% seen once. What was sequenced was blood. The receptor comes from a person between 18 and 70 years old in good health.

CDR3 residues: CASSTSGSYEQYF. Written as DNA, the CDR3 is TGTGCCAGCAGCACTAGCGGAAGCTACGAGCAGTACTTC. The chain links TRBV4-2 to TRBJ2-7; 8 bases are a match to TRBD2. The CDR3 loop spans 13 amino acids. J lost 3 bases, V lost 5 bases, and 3 bases had no gene match. CDR1 and CDR2 (germline): LGHNA, YNFKEQ.